This T cell receptor beta chain was obtained from a study of T cell responses to AZD1222 COVID-19 vaccine. Pooling of second doses given at about 4 or about 12 weeks was done. From germline, CDR1 is KGHSH and CDR2 LQKENI. Deletions cut 4 bases from V and 0 bases from J, with 13 bases between. The CDR3 extends over 17 amino acids. Overall study findings and caveats: No day 14 peak samples; only post-peak repertoires were characterized. Vaccine-related CD4 TCRs covered spike, predominating at 160-218 and 743-854. Spike-specific TCRs gained breadth and depth after people received two AZD1222 doses.

The table came from immunoSEQ multiplex PCR; TCRdb's copy has only in-frame clones and leaves some out. The sample records 110,000 to 150,000 clones, about 90% being singletons. This clone was found once. Its antigen is currently unknown. The rearrangement uses TRBV18 and TRBJ2-6; D is unresolved. The receptor's source is an adult who received the AZD1222 COVID-19 vaccine. The sample consisted of peripheral blood, taken 28 days after the second AZD1222 dose. The CDR3 loop is CASSQSPVTSGANVLTF. In DNA, the CDR3 is TGTGCCAGCTCACAAAGCCCCGTCACCTCTGGGGCCAACGTCCTGACTTTC. The variable domain in full, with the rest retrieved from reference TRBV18 and TRBJ2-6, is NAGVMQNPRHLVRRRGQEARLRCSPMKGHSHVYWYRQLPEEGLKFMVYLQKENIIDESGMPKERFSAEFPKEGPSILRIQQVVRGDSAAYFCASSQSPVTSGANVLTFGAGSRLTVL.